A selection of T cell receptor beta chains follows, all from one sample in a study of radiation and T cells in renal cell carcinoma. Using immunoSEQ multiplex PCR, the repertoire was profiled, and TCRdb retains in-frame clones only, with some absent. The sample gives about 130,000 clones, 75% to 90% of which show up once; 1.5% to 2% is in the top ten. The sample was blood, taken from a patient whose treatment included radiotherapy and nephrectomy. The receptors were sampled from a woman aged 55-69 years with renal cell carcinoma. The CDR3 runs from the conserved cysteine through the conserved F or W. A D gene is named only where the DNA matches it firmly. Not every row has a clone size; where given, it reads once, few, many or a size class.

>NA|NA|TRBV6-1|TRBJ1-6
CASSEWVNSPLHF
TGTGCCAGCAGCGAATGGGTTAATTCACCCCTCCACTTT
>NA|NA|TRBV19|TRBJ2-7
CASSIPSAGDRYEQYF
TGTGCCAGTAGTATCCCCTCGGCAGGGGATCGATACGAGCAGTACTTC
>NA|NA|TRBV6-5|TRBJ1-1
CASSYYGNTEAFF
TGTGCCAGCAGTTACTACGGGAACACTGAAGCTTTCTTT
>NA|NA|TRBV5-5|TRBJ1-4
CASSLDPQDEKLFF
TGTGCCAGCAGCTTGGACCCCCAGGATGAAAAACTGTTTTTT
>TRBD2|NA|TRBV10-3|TRBJ2-5
CAISEGWEGETQYF
TGTGCCATCAGTGAGGGGTGGGAGGGGGAGACCCAGTACTTC
>TRBD1|NA|TRBV27|TRBJ1-2
CASSLTTDRGYNYGYTF
TGTGCCAGCAGTTTGACAACCGACAGGGGCTATAACTATGGCTACACCTTC
>TRBD1|NA|TRBV7-9|TRBJ1-2
CASSLDRGDSGYTF
TGTGCCAGCAGCTTAGACAGGGGAGATAGTGGCTACACCTTC
>NA|NA|TRBV2|TRBJ2-7
CASSENRILNGEQYF
TGTGCCAGCAGTGAAAACCGTATCCTCAACGGCGAGCAGTACTTC
>NA|NA|TRBV5-1|TRBJ2-3
CASSLYGIRSTDTQYF
TGCGCCAGCAGCTTGTACGGGATTCGCAGCACAGATACGCAGTATTTT
>TRBD1|NA|TRBV16|TRBJ1-4
CASSPRDRALGNEKLFF
TGTGCCAGCAGCCCCCGGGACAGGGCCCTTGGTAATGAAAAACTGTTTTTT
>TRBD1|NA|TRBV9|TRBJ2-5
CASSVDRGQETQYF
TGTGCCAGCAGCGTAGATAGGGGGCAGGAGACCCAGTACTTC
>TRBD2|NA|TRBV9|TRBJ2-5
CASSVAPGLAVQETQYF
TGTGCCAGCAGCGTAGCCCCGGGACTAGCGGTTCAAGAGACCCAGTACTTC
>NA|few|TRBV7-6|TRBJ1-2
CASSLSTGPHYGYTF
TGTGCCAGCAGCTTATCCACAGGGCCCCACTATGGCTACACCTTC
>TRBD1|NA|TRBV5-1|TRBJ2-1
CASSPLPGQGMNEQFF
TGCGCCAGCAGCCCCCTACCGGGACAGGGTATGAATGAGCAGTTCTTC
>NA|NA|TRBV7-2|TRBJ2-1
CASSFGTQYNEQFF
TGTGCCAGCAGCTTCGGGACCCAGTACAATGAGCAGTTCTTC
>NA|NA|TRBV11-2|TRBJ2-5
CASSLRHRVQETQYF
TGTGCCAGCAGCCTAAGGCACAGGGTACAAGAGACCCAGTACTTC
>TRBD2|NA|TRBV19|TRBJ2-7
CASSFTSGDTYEQYF
TGTGCCAGTAGTTTCACTAGCGGGGATACCTACGAGCAGTACTTC
>NA|once|TRBV7-2|TRBJ2-7
CASSLVGLRWYEQYF
TGTGCCAGCAGCTTAGTCGGCTTAAGGTGGTACGAGCAGTACTTC
>TRBD1|NA|TRBV5-5|TRBJ2-3
CASSEGTGTDTQYF
TGTGCCAGCAGCGAGGGGACAGGAACAGATACGCAGTATTTT
>TRBD2|NA|TRBV5-4|TRBJ2-1
CASSYGTSGRGGEQFF
TGTGCCAGCAGTTATGGGACTAGCGGGAGGGGTGGTGAGCAGTTCTTC
>TRBD1|NA|TRBV15|TRBJ2-7
CATSSQDRGKYEQYF
TGTGCCACCAGCAGCCAAGACAGGGGGAAATACGAGCAGTACTTC
>NA|NA|TRBV28|TRBJ2-5
CASSWGLQETQYF
TGTGCCAGCAGTTGGGGGCTACAAGAGACCCAGTACTTC
>NA|NA|TRBV6-1|TRBJ2-5
CASSEGAILETQYF
TGTGCCAGCAGTGAGGGTGCGATTTTAGAGACCCAGTACTTC
>NA|NA|TRBV5-1|TRBJ2-1
CASSGGTAIYLEQFF
TGCGCCAGCAGCGGCGGGACAGCTATCTACCTCGAGCAGTTCTTC
>NA|NA|TRBV4-1|TRBJ1-1
CASSSRLGTEAFF
TGCGCCAGCAGCTCCCGGTTAGGAACTGAAGCTTTCTTT
>NA|NA|TRBV7-2|TRBJ2-7
CASSRGRSGYEQYF
TGTGCCAGCAGCCGGGGACGGAGCGGTTACGAGCAGTACTTC
>NA|NA|TRBV15|TRBJ2-1
CATSRGAGEAYNEQFF
TGTGCCACCAGCAGGGGGGCGGGGGAGGCTTACAATGAGCAGTTCTTC